This T cell receptor beta chain was identified in a study of shared clonotypes between healthy human individuals. Worth noting for this clone: No antigen is known for it.

V gave up 3 bases and J gave up 2 bases, with 17 bases separating them. Per the germline V gene, CDR1 is MDHEN and CDR2 is SYDVKM. This CDR3 has 17 residues. Findings of the study overall: Clonotypes which were not shared had lower generation probabilities than clonotypes that all four donors shared.

Replicate PCRs for sorted subsets used around 190 ng DNA; this equaled around 28,000 T cell genomes. Authors' processing steps: ImmunoSEQ output held junction-only sequences without quality scores, so filtering differed. Method: immunoSEQ multiplex PCR; TCRdb's copy keeps in-frame clones and lacks some. That table supplies the V and J calls and clone size; D and trimming were determined from the DNA. Altogether some 1.4 million clones are present, about 96% being singletons, with the ten largest covering 1% to 1.5%. This TCR was recovered from a man in his thirties or forties in good health. The sample taken for sequencing was naive CD4+ T cells sorted from blood. Subset specified: CD45RA+ positively selected. This chain joins TRBV28 and TRBJ1-5; a weak D match, TRBD1 (6 bases). CDR3 protein: CASSFRNRVEGNQPQHF. Written as DNA, the CDR3 is TGTGCCAGCAGTTTCCGAAACAGGGTCGAGGGCAATCAGCCCCAGCATTTT.